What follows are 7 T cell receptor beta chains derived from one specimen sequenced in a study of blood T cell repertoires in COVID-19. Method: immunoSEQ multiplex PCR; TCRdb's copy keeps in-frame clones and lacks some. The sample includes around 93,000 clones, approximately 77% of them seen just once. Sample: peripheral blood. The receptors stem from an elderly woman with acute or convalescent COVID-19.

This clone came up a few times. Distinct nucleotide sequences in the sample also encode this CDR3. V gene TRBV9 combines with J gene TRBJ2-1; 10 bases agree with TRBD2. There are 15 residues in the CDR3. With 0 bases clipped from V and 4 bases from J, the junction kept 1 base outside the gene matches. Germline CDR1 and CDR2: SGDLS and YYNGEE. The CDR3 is CASSVGTSGYNEQFF. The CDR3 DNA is TGTGCCAGCAGCGTAGGGACTAGCGGTTACAATGAGCAGTTCTTC.

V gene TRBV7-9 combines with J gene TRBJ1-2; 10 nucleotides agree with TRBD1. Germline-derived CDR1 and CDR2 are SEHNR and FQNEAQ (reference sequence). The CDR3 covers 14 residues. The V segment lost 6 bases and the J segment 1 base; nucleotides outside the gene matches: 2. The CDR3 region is CASRDRGVNYGYTF. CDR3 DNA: TGTGCCAGCAGGGACAGGGGGGTTAACTATGGCTACACCTTC.

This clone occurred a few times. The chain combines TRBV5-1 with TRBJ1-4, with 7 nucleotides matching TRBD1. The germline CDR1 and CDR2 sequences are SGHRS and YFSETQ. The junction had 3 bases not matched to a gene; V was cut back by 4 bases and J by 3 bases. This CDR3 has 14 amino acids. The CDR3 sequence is CASSVGTANEKLFF. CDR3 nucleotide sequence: TGCGCCAGCAGCGTGGGGACAGCTAATGAAAAACTGTTTTTT. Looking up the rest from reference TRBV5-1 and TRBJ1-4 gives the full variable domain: KAGVTQTPRYLIKTRGQQVTLSCSPISGHRSVSWYQQTPGQGLQFLFEYFSETQRNKGNFPGRFSGRQFSNSRSEMNVSTLELGDSALYLCASSVGTANEKLFFGSGTQLSVL.

The CDR3 region has the DNA TGTGCCAGCAGTTTTAACAGGGCGAACTATGGCTACACCTTC. Its protein is CASSFNRANYGYTF. The J gene is TRBJ1-2, the V gene TRBV28; maybe TRBD1 (6 bases). The V end lost 3 bases, the J end lost 2 bases, and 10 bases lay between the germline ends. This CDR3 spans 14 amino acids. The germline CDR1 and CDR2 sequences are MDHEN and SYDVKM.

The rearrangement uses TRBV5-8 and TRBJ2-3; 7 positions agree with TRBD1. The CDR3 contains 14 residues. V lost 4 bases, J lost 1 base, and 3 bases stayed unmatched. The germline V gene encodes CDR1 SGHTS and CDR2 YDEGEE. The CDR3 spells CASSTGTGTDTQYF. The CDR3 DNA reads TGTGCCAGCAGCACCGGGACAGGCACAGATACGCAGTATTTT. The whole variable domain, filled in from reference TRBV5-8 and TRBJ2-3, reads EAGVTQSPTHLIKTRGQQATLRCSPISGHTSVYWYQQALGLGLQFLLWYDEGEERNRGNFPPRFSGRQFPNYSSELNVNALELEDSALYLCASSTGTGTDTQYFGPGTRLTVL.

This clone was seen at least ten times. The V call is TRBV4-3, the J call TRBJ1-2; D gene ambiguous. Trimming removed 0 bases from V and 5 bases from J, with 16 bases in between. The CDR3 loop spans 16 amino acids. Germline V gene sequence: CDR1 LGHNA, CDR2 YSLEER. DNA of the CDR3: TGCGCCAGCAGCCAAGAGTGGGCAGGAGGAAGGTATGGCTACACCTTC. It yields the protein CASSQEWAGGRYGYTF.

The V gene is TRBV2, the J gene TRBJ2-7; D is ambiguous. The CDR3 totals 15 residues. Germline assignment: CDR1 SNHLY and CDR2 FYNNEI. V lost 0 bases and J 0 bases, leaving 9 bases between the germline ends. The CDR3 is CASSEAPLSSYEQYF. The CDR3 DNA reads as TGTGCCAGCAGTGAAGCGCCCCTTAGCTCCTACGAGCAGTACTTC. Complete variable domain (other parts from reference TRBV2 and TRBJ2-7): EPEVTQTPSHQVTQMGQEVILRCVPISNHLYFYWYRQILGQKVEFLVSFYNNEISEKSEIFDDQFSVERPDGSNFTLKIRSTKLEDSAMYFCASSEAPLSSYEQYFGPGTRLTVT.